This entry features one T cell receptor beta chain sequence. The junction departs from the called germline gene at one end, perhaps through a read error. Original analysis: Using reference gene primer amplification, nucleated cell counts were estimated. The assay was immunoSEQ multiplex PCR, and TCRdb's table has in-frame clones only and misses some. V and J calls and clone size follow that table, whereas D and trimming were derived from the DNA. The sample gives more than 110,000 clones, 70% to 90% of which show up once; roughly 2.9% is in the top ten. This specimen belongs to a study of blood T cell repertoires in COVID-19. In the study overall: Acute and convalescent COVID-19 samples came from the United States, Italy and Spain. The analysed material was cDNA or gDNA that came from T cells, B-cell-depleted T cells, or PBMCs.

CDR3 length equals 12 residues. This clonotype was sampled from a man in his forties or fifties with acute or convalescent COVID-19. The rearrangement uses TRBV12-3 or TRBV12-4 and TRBJ2-7, with TRBD2 identical over 12 bases. Specimen: peripheral blood. This chain's CDR3 is CASSLAGLAGDF. The DNA of the CDR3 is TGTGCCAGCAGTTTAGCGGGACTAGCGGGCGACTTC.